These 23 T cell receptor beta chains share one sample of origin, sequenced in a study of T-cell reconstitution after alpha-beta-depleted transplantation in children. Unique molecular identifiers were incorporated during preparation of the TCRbeta library. TCRdb fed the PCR reads into MiXCR, producing one record per CDR3 protein. The profile shows about 240,000 distinct CDR3 sequences, 12% of them singletons. The sample was PBMCs from the stem cell graft donor, taken from the stem cell graft. These receptors originate from a human donor who donated a stem cell graft to a child with acute lymphoblastic leukemia.

This clonotype was seen ten or more times. This chain joins TRBV7-2 and TRBJ2-1; D may be TRBD2 (7 bases). Germline V gives CDR1 SGHTA, CDR2 FQGNSA. The CDR3 loop spans 12 amino acids. V dropped 7 bases and J dropped 10 bases, with 14 bases sitting between them. The CDR3 bases are TGTGCCAGCACTCCTGGGGGGGCGGAGCAGTTCTTC. Its protein is CASTPGGAEQFF.

This clonotype was recorded at least ten times. The V and J genes are TRBV7-2 and TRBJ2-7; the match to TRBD1 covers 7 bases. This CDR3 has 13 residues. Germline CDR1 reads SGHTA; CDR2 reads FQGNSA. With V trimmed by 5 bases and J by 6 bases, 7 bases remained unmatched. The CDR3 here is CASSTGVTIEQYF. The CDR3 region has the DNA TGTGCCAGCAGCACAGGGGTGACTATCGAGCAGTACTTC. The full variable domain, completed using reference TRBV7-2 and TRBJ2-7, is GAGVSQSPSNKVTEKGKDVELRCDPISGHTALYWYRQSLGQGLEFLIYFQGNSAPDKSGLPSDRFSAERTGGSVSTLTIQRTQQEDSAVYLCASSTGVTIEQYFGPGTRLTVT.

This clonotype was seen at least ten times. The V and J genes are TRBV27 and TRBJ2-2; no firm D call. Germline CDR1 MNHEY, CDR2 SMNVEV (reference sequence). The CDR3 runs to 15 residues. The V gene lost 2 bases and the J gene lost 3 bases, with 10 bases spanning the gap. The CDR3 spells CASSLTVTYTGELFF. The CDR3 DNA reads TGTGCCAGCAGTTTAACCGTAACCTACACCGGGGAGCTGTTTTTT.

The table lists this clonotype with many counts. V and J are TRBV5-1 and TRBJ2-3; 9 nucleotides agree with TRBD2. The germline gives CDR1 SGHRS, CDR2 YFSETQ. The CDR3 extends over 15 amino acids. Losses at the gene ends were 5 bases for V and 2 bases for J; bases not matched to a gene: 6. The CDR3 loop is CASSSGLAHTDTQYF. CDR3 coding DNA: TGCGCCAGCAGTTCGGGACTAGCTCACACAGATACGCAGTATTTT.

This clonotype was detected ten times or more. The rearrangement links TRBV29-1 to TRBJ1-1, with a possible D match to TRBD1 (5 bases). CDR1 is SQVTM and CDR2 is ANQGSEA in the germline V gene. The length of the CDR3 is 14 residues. Between the trimmed V and J ends, which lost 2 bases and 1 base, there was a span of 11 bases. CDR3 DNA sequence: TGCAGCGTTGAAAGCGGGACGGAGAACACTGAAGCTTTCTTT. This codes for CSVESGTENTEAFF.

The sample holds many counts of this clonotype. In DNA form, the CDR3 reads TGTGCCAGCAGCGACCCCCTTGGAGGAGGGGATAATTTCTACGAGCAGTACTTC. It yields the protein CASSDPLGGGDNFYEQYF. V gene TRBV9 combines with J gene TRBJ2-7, with D maybe TRBD2 (6 bases). The V gene lost 3 bases and the J gene lost 3 bases, with 25 bases spanning the gap. The V gene's germline CDR1 is SGDLS and CDR2 YYNGEE. This CDR3 has 18 residues.

Worth noting for this clonotype: This clone may be a read error of a much larger clone one base away. The chain couples TRBV15 to TRBJ1-5, with 7 bases that match TRBD1. Germline CDR1 and CDR2: LNHNV and YYDKDF (reference sequence). The CDR3 is made up of 16 amino acids. CDR3 coding DNA: TGTGCCACCAGCAGAGGAGGGACAGCTAGCAATCAGCCCCCGCATTTT. Translating gives CATSRGGTASNQPPHF.

The V and J genes are TRBV4-2 and TRBJ2-2; D tentatively fits TRBD1 or TRBD2 (5 bases each). V shed 4 bases and J shed 5 bases, with 14 bases lying between them. The CDR3 loop spans 15 amino acids. Per the germline V gene, CDR1 is LGHNA and CDR2 is YNFKEQ. In DNA, the CDR3 is TGTGCCAGCAGCCTCGGGACCCGCCAGACCGGGGAGCTGTTTTTT. Its translation: CASSLGTRQTGELFF.

This clonotype showed up many times. The genes are TRBV5-1 and TRBJ2-3, with D perhaps TRBD2 (6 bases). Germline V CDR1 and CDR2: SGHRS, YFSETQ. V lost 0 bases and J 4 bases, leaving 15 bases between the germline ends. This CDR3 spans 16 amino acids. The CDR3 sequence is CASSLDIAGTADTQYF. CDR3 DNA sequence: TGCGCCAGCAGCTTGGACATCGCGGGAACGGCAGATACGCAGTATTTT.

This clonotype was recorded at least ten times. The chain couples TRBV20-1 to TRBJ2-7; 11 positions match TRBD1. CDR3 length equals 12 residues. V lost 5 bases, J lost 6 bases, and 3 bases stayed unmatched. Germline V CDR1 and CDR2: DFQATT, SNEGSKA (reference sequence). The CDR3 DNA sequence: TGCAGTGCTGGGGGACAGGGGGGCGAGCAGTACTTC. Residues: CSAGGQGGEQYF.

This clonotype was detected a few times. This chain connects TRBV30 to TRBJ2-1, with 7 positions matching TRBD2. This CDR3 is built from 13 residues. The J segment lost 5 bases and the V segment lost 1 base, leaving 2 bases of the junction unmatched. Germline V lookup: CDR1 GTSNPN, CDR2 SVGIG (reference sequence). CDR3 bases: TGTGCCTGGAGTGCGGGGACTAACAATGAGCAGTTCTTC. This translates into CAWSAGTNNEQFF.

This clonotype has a count of ten or more. The chain couples TRBV4-3 to TRBJ1-2, with D unresolved. Per germline, CDR1 LGHNA and CDR2 YSLEER. Trimming took 0 bases from V and 5 from J, leaving 13 bases between them. CDR3 length equals 15 residues. The CDR3 region is CASSQETGYGYGYTF. CDR3 nucleotides: TGCGCCAGCAGCCAAGAAACGGGGTACGGTTATGGCTACACCTTC.

This clonotype has a count of ten or more. This rearrangement joins TRBV5-5 to TRBJ2-5, with D tentatively TRBD1 (5 bases). CDR3 length equals 14 residues. The germline gives CDR1 SGHKS, CDR2 YYEKEE (reference sequence). V was shortened by 0 bases and J by 2 bases, with 8 bases between the two germline ends. DNA of the CDR3: TGTGCCAGCAGCTTGGTTAGGGGACAAGAGACCCAGTACTTC. It translates to CASSLVRGQETQYF.

At least ten counts were recorded for this clonotype. V usage is TRBV20-1 and J usage is TRBJ2-7; the match to TRBD2 covers 8 bases. The CDR3 is 15 residues long. The J segment lost 4 bases and the V segment lost 4 bases, leaving 12 bases of the junction unmatched. Germline values: CDR1 DFQATT, CDR2 SNEGSKA (reference sequence). The CDR3 reads CSATSSQREWYEQYF. The CDR3 nucleotides read TGCAGTGCTACATCATCCCAGCGGGAGTGGTACGAGCAGTACTTC.

This clonotype was recorded many times. The chain is built from TRBV18 and TRBJ2-3; D perhaps matches TRBD2 (6 bases). CDR3 length: 16 residues. Trimming left V 3 bases short and J 1 base short, with 14 bases between. Germline V gene data show CDR1 as KGHSH and CDR2 as LQKENI. CDR3 in DNA: TGTGCCAGCTCACCGGTTAATACGGGGGGCACAGATACGCAGTATTTT. It is translated as CASSPVNTGGTDTQYF.

At least ten counts were recorded for this clonotype. The rearrangement joins TRBV7-2 to TRBJ2-7; the D gene is possibly TRBD2 (6 bases). The CDR3 runs 15 residues. Looked up from germline, CDR1 is SGHTA and CDR2 is FQGNSA. The germline V and J ends were trimmed by 0 bases and 4 bases, with 13 bases remaining between them. The CDR3 DNA reads TGTGCCAGCAGCTTAGCGCGGGCAGGGAGGTACGAGCAGTACTTC. Its protein product is CASSLARAGRYEQYF.

This clonotype was recorded at least ten times. The chain employs TRBV28 and TRBJ1-2; a weak D match, TRBD1 (5 bases). Trimming pared 3 bases from V and 3 bases from J, leaving 11 bases between. Germline V gene data show CDR1 as MDHEN and CDR2 as SYDVKM. This CDR3 has 14 residues. The DNA for the CDR3 is TGTGCCAGCAGTTTCCCTCAGGGCTACTATGGCTACACCTTC. It codes for CASSFPQGYYGYTF.

This chain connects TRBV10-3 to TRBJ1-1, with D uncertain. The CDR3 is 13 residues long. The germline CDR1 and CDR2 sequences are ENHRY and SYGVKD. Deletions cut 3 bases from V and 3 bases from J, with 8 bases between. In nucleotides, the CDR3 is TGTGCCATCAGTGAACAGACCCACACTGAAGCTTTCTTT. Protein sequence: CAISEQTHTEAFF.

The rearrangement joins TRBV28 to TRBJ2-7; 8 bases align to TRBD2. Germline CDR1 MDHEN, CDR2 SYDVKM. Germline trimming cut 5 bases from V and 2 bases from J; bases unmatched to any gene: 11. The CDR3 consists of 16 residues. This chain's CDR3 is CASSRGLLAATYEQYF. CDR3 in DNA: TGTGCCAGCAGTCGCGGCCTACTAGCGGCTACCTACGAGCAGTACTTC.

Many counts were recorded for this clonotype. V gene TRBV18 combines with J gene TRBJ1-1; 7 nucleotides match TRBD1. The CDR3 runs 14 residues. V shed 3 bases, J shed 11 bases, and the junction held 12 bases outside the gene matches. Germline V CDR1 and CDR2: KGHSH, LQKENI. CDR3 region: CASSPTRQGVWAFF. The CDR3 DNA sequence: TGTGCCAGCTCACCGACACGACAGGGAGTTTGGGCTTTCTTT.

The chain recombines TRBV3-1 with TRBJ1-5, with no clear D. The CDR3 runs 13 residues. Germline loops: CDR1 LGHDT, CDR2 YNNKEL (reference sequence). Between the trimmed V and J ends, which lost 9 bases and 5 bases, there was a span of 14 bases. The CDR3 bases are TGTGCCAGGGGCCCTGGGCTCGATCAGCCCCAGCATTTT. Translating it yields CARGPGLDQPQHF.

This chain joins TRBV30 and TRBJ2-7; 8 positions match TRBD1. Germline V gene data show CDR1 as GTSNPN and CDR2 as SVGIG (reference sequence). CDR3 length: 12 residues. V dropped 4 bases and J dropped 3; count of bases not matched to a gene: 2. Here the CDR3 DNA reads TGTGCCTGGAACAGGGGGGACTACGAGCAGTACTTC. Encoded protein: CAWNRGDYEQYF.

This clonotype occurred many times. The chain is built from TRBV28 and TRBJ2-7; D remains unclear. Trimming took off 2 bases at V and 6 bases at J, with 8 bases between the two ends. Germline CDR1 reads MDHEN; CDR2 reads SYDVKM. The CDR3 runs 12 residues. The CDR3 region is CASSLARREQYF. CDR3 bases: TGTGCCAGCAGTTTAGCGAGGCGCGAGCAGTACTTC.